Shown below are 17 T cell receptor beta chains from a single sample sequenced in a study of radiation and T cells in renal cell carcinoma. Here immunoSEQ multiplex PCR was the method, and the copy in TCRdb shows in-frame clones only, minus some. The data show around 70,000 clones, roughly 82% seen once. Described time point: blood 2 weeks post-SBRT. Treatment indicated: 15 Gy SBRT to primary tumor, nephrectomy 4 weeks later. The source material was blood, sampled from a patient whose treatment included radiotherapy and nephrectomy. These receptors all come from a man in his 60s with renal cell carcinoma.

This chain links TRBV18 with TRBJ2-2, with D possibly being TRBD2 (6 bases). The germline V gene encodes CDR1 KGHSH and CDR2 LQKENI. The CDR3 is made up of 17 amino acids. Trimming pared 0 bases from V and 5 bases from J, leaving 16 bases between. CDR3 DNA: TGTGCCAGCTCACCACCGCGGAGGCAAGGAGGGACCGGGGAGCTGTTTTTT. It encodes CASSPPRRQGGTGELFF.

This chain joins TRBV19 and TRBJ2-3; 10 bases agree with TRBD2. This CDR3 contains 17 residues. Germline V gene lookup returns CDR1 LNHDA and CDR2 SQIVND (reference sequence). Trimming at V came to 5 bases and at J to 4 bases, leaving 12 bases not matched to a gene. In nucleotides, the CDR3 is TGTGCCAGTAGTGGCCAGCGGGAGGGCGGTTGGTCAGATACGCAGTATTTT. This translates into CASSGQREGGWSDTQYF.

The chain joins TRBV28 to TRBJ2-7, with D uncertain. The CDR3 covers 13 residues. Germline CDR1 MDHEN, CDR2 SYDVKM. V gave up 8 bases and J gave up 3 bases, with 14 bases separating them. Written as DNA, the CDR3 is TGTGCCAGCGGCCCACAGCTACGCTACGAGCAGTACTTC. Protein sequence: CASGPQLRYEQYF.

This chain connects TRBV14 to TRBJ2-1, with 13 bases fitting TRBD2. This CDR3 contains 16 residues. V shed 4 bases, J shed 4 bases, and the junction held 4 bases outside the gene matches. Per the germline V gene, CDR1 is SGHDN and CDR2 is FVKESK. The CDR3 here is CASSPGLAGLYNEQFF. The CDR3 DNA reads TGTGCCAGCAGCCCGGGACTAGCGGGGTTGTACAATGAGCAGTTCTTC.

The chain recombines TRBV4-1 with TRBJ2-3; TRBD1 is a possible D gene (5 bases). CDR3 length equals 14 residues. Trimming stripped 6 bases from V and 2 bases from J, with 12 bases between. Germline CDR1 reads MGHRA; CDR2 reads YSYEKL. The CDR3 sequence: CASSPQVNTDTQYF. CDR3 coding DNA: TGCGCCAGCAGTCCACAGGTTAACACAGATACGCAGTATTTT.

The chain carries TRBV9 and TRBJ2-7, with TRBD1 identical over 7 bases. Germline trimming cut 0 bases from V and 7 bases from J; bases unmatched to any gene: 4. In germline, CDR1 is SGDLS, CDR2 YYNGEE. The CDR3 runs 13 residues. This CDR3 reads CASSVGGGDEQYF. DNA for the CDR3: TGTGCCAGCAGCGTAGGAGGGGGCGATGAGCAGTACTTC.

The table lists this clone with a few counts. The chain couples TRBV6-6 to TRBJ2-7, with D unclear. This CDR3 region has 13 residues. Germline V gene lookup returns CDR1 MNHNY and CDR2 SVGAGI (reference sequence). V was shortened by 2 bases and J by 0 bases, with 5 bases between the two germline ends. Written as DNA, the CDR3 is TGTGCCAGCAGTTACGGTGGCTCCTACGAGCAGTACTTC. It translates to CASSYGGSYEQYF.

V and J are TRBV7-9 and TRBJ2-3, with 7 bases that match TRBD2. The J segment lost 6 bases and the V segment lost 5 bases, leaving 5 bases of the junction unmatched. The length of the CDR3 is 13 residues. Germline CDR1 and CDR2: SEHNR and FQNEAQ (reference sequence). CDR3 sequence reads: CASSPNGGDTQYF. Here the CDR3 DNA reads TGTGCCAGCAGCCCCAACGGGGGGGATACGCAGTATTTT.

The genes are TRBV7-3 and TRBJ2-2; TRBD1 might be the D (6 bases). The CDR3 sequence is 16 residues long. V dropped 5 bases and J dropped 4 bases, with 17 bases sitting between them. The germline CDR1 and CDR2 sequences are SGHTA and FQGTGA. CDR3 nucleotide sequence: TGTGCCAGCAGCATACAGAAGCTAGGGGGCACCGGGGAGCTGTTTTTT. Translation gives CASSIQKLGGTGELFF.

This chain links TRBV19 with TRBJ1-2; no definite D call. Trimming took 7 bases from V and 4 from J, leaving 10 bases between them. The CDR3 totals 12 residues. Looked up from germline, CDR1 is LNHDA and CDR2 is SQIVND (reference sequence). Here the CDR3 reads CASIGFGYGYTF. CDR3 coding DNA: TGTGCCAGTATCGGTTTTGGCTATGGCTACACCTTC.

This clone has a single count. The J gene is TRBJ2-2, the V gene TRBV6-4; D uncertain. This CDR3 is 13 amino acids long. Germline CDR1 is MRHNA and CDR2 is SNTAGT. V lost 4 bases and J 1 base, leaving 4 bases between the germline ends. Written as DNA, the CDR3 is TGTGCCAGCAGTGCCATGAACACCGGGGAGCTGTTTTTT. Its translation: CASSAMNTGELFF.

As DNA, the CDR3 is TGTGCCAGCAGCCAAAATCGGAATTCTCTGTACTTC. Its translation is CASSQNRNSLYF. The genes are TRBV4-2 and TRBJ2-7; no clear D gene. The germline V gene encodes CDR1 LGHNA and CDR2 YNFKEQ. V was clipped by 2 bases and J by 12 bases, with 14 bases between them. The CDR3 spans 12 residues.

This clone was observed a few times. The chain couples TRBV11-2 to TRBJ2-7; weak D call: TRBD1 (5 bases). Trimming took off 3 bases at V and 3 bases at J, with 15 bases between the two ends. Germline lookup yields CDR1 SGHAT and CDR2 FQNNGV. The CDR3 has 15 amino acids. The CDR3 DNA reads as TGTGCCAGCAGCTTCTCGCAGGGCCCCTACTACGAGCAGTACTTC. Translated: CASSFSQGPYYEQYF.

The V gene is TRBV9, the J gene TRBJ2-5, with a tentative D call TRBD2 (6 bases). Trimming pared 4 bases from V and 3 bases from J, leaving 19 bases between. Germline CDR1 SGDLS, CDR2 YYNGEE. The CDR3 length is 16 residues. CDR3 DNA sequence: TGTGCCAGCAGCCCCGGGACTCAAGGCGGGGAAGAGACCCAGTACTTC. This gives the protein CASSPGTQGGEETQYF.

The chain employs TRBV14 and TRBJ2-1; no clear D gene. The germline V gene has CDR1 SGHDN and CDR2 FVKESK. The V end was cut by 4 bases, the J end by 0 bases, with 10 bases between. This CDR3 comprises 15 residues. The CDR3 bases are TGTGCCAGCAGCCGCCCTCTAGGCTCCTACAATGAGCAGTTCTTC. It is translated as CASSRPLGSYNEQFF.

The chain uses TRBV28 and TRBJ2-7; D ambiguous. The CDR3 length is 15 residues. V was shortened by 6 bases and J by 7 bases, with 22 bases between the two germline ends. The V gene's germline CDR1 is MDHEN and CDR2 SYDVKM. CDR3: CASRIGSFRRQEQYF. Here the CDR3 DNA reads TGTGCCAGCAGAATCGGATCGTTCCGGAGACAAGAGCAGTACTTC.

The J gene is TRBJ2-2, the V gene TRBV15, with no clear D. This CDR3 spans 17 amino acids. V dropped 0 bases and J dropped 2 bases, with 13 bases sitting between them. Germline CDR1 is LNHNV and CDR2 is YYDKDF (reference sequence). The CDR3 spells CATSRDRSGSNTGELFF. The DNA of the CDR3 is TGTGCCACCAGCAGAGATCGCTCCGGGTCCAACACCGGGGAGCTGTTTTTT.